The 28 T cell receptor beta chains reported below all come from one sample, sequenced in a study of identifying expanded T cells in peripheral blood (dated by TCRdb to the late 2010s). The receptor library was made with the immunoSEQ multiplex PCR assay. TCRdb holds this immuneACCESS table with in-frame rearrangements only. Some clones are missing; in checked studies, unresolved V genes explain under half, and the rest has no known cause. The sample table lists 95,000 to 150,000 clones, roughly 80% of them with a count of one. Around 3.3% of the sample is in the top ten clones. Sequencing was performed on blood. The receptors derive from a person between 18 and 75 years old in good health.

The chain links TRBV19 to TRBJ1-4; no reliable D call. Between the trimmed V and J ends, which lost 5 bases and 0 bases, there was a span of 13 bases. This CDR3 has 16 residues. CDR1 is LNHDA, CDR2 SQIVND, per germline (reference sequence). Written as DNA, the CDR3 is TGTGCCAGTAGTGCCGGAAGTCTCTCAACTAATGAAAAACTGTTTTTT. As protein: CASSAGSLSTNEKLFF.

In this sample, this clone turned up once. The V call is TRBV18, the J call TRBJ2-2; D remains unclear. Germline lookup yields CDR1 KGHSH and CDR2 LQKENI. The CDR3 sequence is 16 residues long. Trimming stripped 3 bases from V and 8 bases from J, with 19 bases between. The CDR3 sequence: CASSPPLGPVKGELFF. CDR3 nucleotide sequence: TGTGCCAGCTCACCGCCCCTAGGACCGGTTAAAGGGGAGCTGTTTTTT.

The chain recombines TRBV15 with TRBJ2-7; D gene uncertain. From germline, CDR1 is LNHNV and CDR2 YYDKDF (reference sequence). The length of the CDR3 is 12 residues. Trimming shortened V by 0 bases and J by 3 bases, and 3 bases separated the two germline ends. DNA of the CDR3: TGTGCCACCAGCAGAGAAGGCTACGAGCAGTACTTC. Amino acids: CATSREGYEQYF. The full variable domain, its missing parts supplied by reference TRBV15 and TRBJ2-7, is DAMVIQNPRYQVTQFGKPVTLSCSQTLNHNVMYWYQQKSSQAPKLLFHYYDKDFNNEADTPDNFQSRRPNTSFCFLDIRSPGLGDTAMYLCATSREGYEQYFGPGTRLTVT.

The rearrangement links TRBV14 to TRBJ2-5; D might be TRBD1 (5 bases). The ends were cut back, 4 bases at V and 2 bases at J, with 11 bases in the middle. In germline, CDR1 is SGHDN, CDR2 FVKESK. This CDR3 has 14 residues. CDR3 nucleotides: TGTGCCAGCAGCCCGCGACAGATACAAGAGACCCAGTACTTC. As protein: CASSPRQIQETQYF.

The rearrangement links TRBV5-4 to TRBJ1-1; D might be TRBD1 (5 bases). V lost 4 bases and J 6 bases, leaving 16 bases between the germline ends. CDR3 length: 14 amino acids. Germline loops: CDR1 SGHNT, CDR2 YYREEE (reference sequence). The CDR3: CASSQQAISAEAFF. In nucleotides, the CDR3 is TGTGCCAGCAGCCAACAGGCGATAAGCGCTGAAGCTTTCTTT.

The chain carries TRBV6-1 and TRBJ2-7; 7 nucleotides match TRBD1. The CDR3 totals 15 residues. Germline V gives CDR1 MNHNS, CDR2 SASEGT. V lost 6 bases to trimming and J lost 2 bases; unmatched junction nucleotides: 10. Written as DNA, the CDR3 is TGTGCCAGCAGATATGAACAGGGGCCGACCTACGAGCAGTACTTC. Its translation is CASRYEQGPTYEQYF.

V gene TRBV9 combines with J gene TRBJ1-1, with 9 bases identical to TRBD1. The germline V gene has CDR1 SGDLS and CDR2 YYNGEE. V shed 0 bases and J 2 bases; nucleotides not matched to a gene: 8. This CDR3 has 17 amino acids. The CDR3: CASSVEDRGGPNTEAFF. CDR3 nucleotide sequence: TGTGCCAGCAGCGTAGAGGACAGGGGTGGACCTAACACTGAAGCTTTCTTT. Looking up the rest from reference TRBV9 and TRBJ1-1 gives the full variable domain: DSGVTQTPKHLITATGQRVTLRCSPRSGDLSVYWYQQSLDQGLQFLIQYYNGEERAKGNILERFSAQQFPDLHSELNLSSLELGDSALYFCASSVEDRGGPNTEAFFGQGTRLTVV.

The chain carries TRBV29-1 and TRBJ2-2; D gene unclear. Germline V CDR1 and CDR2: SQVTM, ANQGSEA. V gave up 4 bases and J gave up 6 bases, with 12 bases separating them. This CDR3 region has 13 residues. In nucleotides, the CDR3 is TGCAGCGTTGGAGGAGTTTTTGCCGGGGAGCTGTTTTTT. Translated, it gives CSVGGVFAGELFF.

The genes are TRBV20-1 and TRBJ1-1, with unresolved D. Trimming took off 6 bases at V and 10 bases at J, with 9 bases between the two ends. CDR1 is DFQATT, CDR2 SNEGSKA, per germline (reference sequence). The CDR3 sequence is 9 residues long. The CDR3: CSASLGAFF. In DNA form, the CDR3 reads TGCAGTGCCTCACTGGGAGCTTTCTTT.

The chain uses TRBV6-1 and TRBJ1-6; D not resolved. Germline lookup yields CDR1 MNHNS and CDR2 SASEGT. The CDR3 extends over 13 amino acids. Deletions cut 8 bases from V and 7 bases from J, with 12 bases between. In DNA form, the CDR3 reads TGTGCCAGCCTAAGGGTGGCAAATTCACCCCTCCACTTT. Encoded protein: CASLRVANSPLHF.

The chain couples TRBV7-8 to TRBJ1-5; TRBD1 is a possible D gene (5 bases). Trimming removed 0 bases from V and 5 bases from J, with 5 bases in between. The length of the CDR3 is 13 residues. CDR1 and CDR2 (germline): SGHVS, FQNEAQ. The CDR3 loop is CASSLARDQPQHF. DNA for the CDR3: TGTGCCAGCAGCTTAGCCAGGGATCAGCCCCAGCATTTT.

This clone has more than one count but fewer than ten. CDR3 coding DNA: TGCGCCAGCAGTGATGGCGGGTCCTATGGCTACACCTTC. It specifies CASSDGGSYGYTF. This sequence joins TRBV10-1 and TRBJ1-2; unclear D gene. The CDR3 spans 13 residues. Per germline, CDR1 WNHNN and CDR2 SYGVQD (reference sequence). Trimming removed 3 bases at V and 4 bases at J, with 9 bases between.

This chain links TRBV30 with TRBJ2-2; D is ambiguous. The CDR3 length is 15 residues. Germline loops: CDR1 GTSNPN, CDR2 SVGIG (reference sequence). V was cut by 0 bases and J by 5 bases, with 13 bases left in between. The CDR3 coding sequence is TGTGCCTGGAGTGTACCGGTACAACTAACCGGGGAGCTGTTTTTT. This translates into CAWSVPVQLTGELFF.

The V call is TRBV6-1, the J call TRBJ2-3; unclear D gene. CDR1 is MNHNS and CDR2 is SASEGT in the germline V gene. This CDR3 region has 15 residues. Trimming shortened V by 2 bases and J by 0 bases, and 9 bases separated the two germline ends. DNA for the CDR3: TGTGCCAGCAGTGAAAGGCAGGCGAGCACAGATACGCAGTATTTT. This gives the protein CASSERQASTDTQYF.

This clone occurred a few times. V and J are TRBV7-9 and TRBJ1-4; D possibly corresponds to TRBD1 (6 bases). V was shortened by 4 bases and J by 1 base, with 10 bases between the two germline ends. The CDR3 has 15 residues. The germline V gene encodes CDR1 SEHNR and CDR2 FQNEAQ (reference sequence). The CDR3 sequence is CASSYYRETNEKLFF. CDR3 DNA sequence: TGTGCCAGCAGCTATTACAGGGAAACTAATGAAAAACTGTTTTTT.

In nucleotides, the CDR3 is TGTGCCAGCAGCTTAGCACCCCGGACGGACTACAATGAGCAGTTCTTC. Translated: CASSLAPRTDYNEQFF. The rearrangement links TRBV11-2 to TRBJ2-1; D is uncertain. There are 16 residues in the CDR3. Germline-derived CDR1 and CDR2 are SGHAT and FQNNGV. Trimming stripped 1 base from V and 3 bases from J, with 13 bases between.

CDR3 residues: CASRLGSSVDTEAFF. The CDR3 DNA is TGTGCCAGTAGGCTTGGGTCAAGCGTGGACACTGAAGCTTTCTTT. This sequence joins TRBV19 and TRBJ1-1, with unresolved D. Trimming took 6 bases from V and 3 from J, leaving 17 bases between them. Germline CDR1 is LNHDA and CDR2 is SQIVND (reference sequence). The CDR3 has 15 residues.

The rearrangement links TRBV29-1 to TRBJ1-1; tentatively, D is TRBD1 (5 bases). Germline V gene lookup returns CDR1 SQVTM and CDR2 ANQGSEA. V lost 7 bases, J lost 1 base, and 13 bases lay in between. The CDR3 runs to 13 residues. CDR3 protein: CSARHRPNTEAFF. CDR3 coding DNA: TGCAGCGCTCGACACAGGCCGAACACTGAAGCTTTCTTT.

V is TRBV20-1 and J is TRBJ2-3; no reliable D call. The CDR3 covers 10 residues. V lost 2 bases and J lost 4, with 1 base in between. Germline CDR1 DFQATT, CDR2 SNEGSKA (reference sequence). CDR3 sequence (DNA): TGCAGTGCTAGATCAGATACGCAGTATTTT. Residues: CSARSDTQYF.

J is TRBJ1-3 and V is TRBV4-1; possible D gene TRBD1, 5 bases. The CDR3 is made up of 15 amino acids. The ends were cut back, 0 bases at V and 1 base at J, with 7 bases in the middle. CDR1 and CDR2 from the germline V gene are MGHRA and YSYEKL. CDR3 protein: CASSQDEGSGNTIYF. CDR3 in DNA: TGCGCCAGCAGCCAAGATGAGGGGTCTGGAAACACCATATATTTT.

V is TRBV2 and J is TRBJ1-5; the D gene is possibly TRBD1 (6 bases). Trimming cost V 9 bases and J 3 bases, with 15 bases left between them. This CDR3 spans 14 amino acids. Germline CDR1 SNHLY, CDR2 FYNNEI. CDR3 sequence (DNA): TGTGCCAGTTCTGTCAGGGGATACAATCAGCCCCAGCATTTT. Translated, it gives CASSVRGYNQPQHF.

The V and J genes are TRBV30 and TRBJ2-7, with D unresolved. The CDR3 is 11 amino acids. V lost 5 bases and J lost 0, with 5 bases in between. CDR1 and CDR2 (germline): GTSNPN, SVGIG (reference sequence). The CDR3 nucleotides read TGTGCCTGGGGGATCTCCTACGAGCAGTACTTC. Amino acid sequence: CAWGISYEQYF.

This clone was seen only once. The junction departs from germline at one end; a sequencing error may be responsible. The genes are TRBV6-6 and TRBJ2-1; the D gene is possibly TRBD1 (6 bases). Germline V gene sequence: CDR1 MNHNY, CDR2 SVGAGI (reference sequence). The CDR3 is 12 amino acids. The CDR3 loop reads CASTYRVNEQFF. The CDR3 nucleotides are TGTGCCAGCACTTACAGGGTAAATGAGCAGTTCTTC.

CDR3 residues: CASSTRDGGNTIYF. The CDR3 DNA reads as TGTGCCAGCAGCACCCGGGACGGTGGAAACACCATATATTTT. The chain has TRBV7-2 and TRBJ1-3; D may be TRBD1 (5 bases). V was trimmed by 5 bases and J by 3 bases, leaving 11 bases between them. The germline gives CDR1 SGHTA, CDR2 FQGNSA. The CDR3 runs 14 residues.

The chain uses TRBV5-6 and TRBJ2-7; D ambiguous. Trimming shortened V by 0 bases and J by 6 bases, and 22 bases separated the two germline ends. CDR1 and CDR2 from the germline V gene are SGHDT and YYEEEE. The CDR3 length is 17 residues. CDR3 region: CASSLVLLSGFPGEQYF. The CDR3 DNA reads TGTGCCAGCAGCTTGGTTCTACTTTCCGGGTTCCCCGGCGAGCAGTACTTC.

V and J are TRBV19 and TRBJ2-1, with 13 bases matching TRBD2. The CDR3 extends over 16 amino acids. The germline V gene has CDR1 LNHDA and CDR2 SQIVND (reference sequence). V shed 4 bases, J shed 8 bases, and the junction held 8 bases outside the gene matches. CDR3 in amino acids: CASSTGLAGFWDEQFF. The CDR3 coding sequence is TGTGCCAGTAGTACGGGACTAGCGGGGTTTTGGGATGAGCAGTTCTTC.

V gene TRBV27 combines with J gene TRBJ2-7; TRBD2 is a possible D gene (6 bases). The V end was cut by 6 bases, the J end by 4 bases, with 16 bases between. This CDR3 has 14 amino acids. Germline CDR1 and CDR2: MNHEY and SMNVEV (reference sequence). The CDR3 sequence is CASSLRAGYYEQYF. The CDR3, as DNA: TGTGCCAGCAGCCTACGGGCGGGGTATTACGAGCAGTACTTC.

V and J are TRBV4-3 and TRBJ1-4, with a possible D match to TRBD1 (5 bases). The germline V gene encodes CDR1 LGHNA and CDR2 YSLEER. Trimming removed 0 bases from V and 11 bases from J, with 13 bases in between. The CDR3 totals 14 residues. CDR3 DNA sequence: TGCGCCAGCAGCCAAGACCCAGGGAAGCTTAAACTGTTTTTT. It is translated as CASSQDPGKLKLFF.